This T cell receptor (beta chain) is from a study of blood T cell repertoires in COVID-19. Between the trimmed V and J ends, which lost 3 bases and 2 bases, there was a span of 8 bases. The CDR3 contains 15 residues. Germline CDR1 is MNHNS and CDR2 is SASEGT. Libraries were prepared by immunoSEQ multiplex PCR; TCRdb keeps only in-frame clonotypes and omits some of them. This table holds roughly 300,000 clones, more than 75% found once. Material: PBMCs or T cells enriched from blood (not recorded which). The V call is TRBV6-1, the J call TRBJ1-6; D unclear. The clonotype was recovered from a woman between 25 and 40 years old who had recovered from COVID-19. The DNA for the CDR3 is TGTGCCAGCAGTGATCCCAGAACCTATAATTCACCCCTCCACTTT. Translating it yields CASSDPRTYNSPLHF.